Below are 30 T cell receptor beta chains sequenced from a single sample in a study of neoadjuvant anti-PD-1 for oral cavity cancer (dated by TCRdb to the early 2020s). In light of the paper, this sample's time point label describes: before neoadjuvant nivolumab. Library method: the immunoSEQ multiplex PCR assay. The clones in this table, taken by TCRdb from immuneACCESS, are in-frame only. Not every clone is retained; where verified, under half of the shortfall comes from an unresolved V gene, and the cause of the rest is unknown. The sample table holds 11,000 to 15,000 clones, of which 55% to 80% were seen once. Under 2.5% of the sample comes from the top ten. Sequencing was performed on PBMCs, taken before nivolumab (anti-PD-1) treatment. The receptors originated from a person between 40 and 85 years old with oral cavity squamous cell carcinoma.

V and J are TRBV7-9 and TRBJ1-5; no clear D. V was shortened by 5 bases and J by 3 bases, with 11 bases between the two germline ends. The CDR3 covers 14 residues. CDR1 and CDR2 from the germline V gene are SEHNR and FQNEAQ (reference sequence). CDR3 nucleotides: TGTGCCAGCAGCCATGGTCAGTCCAATCAGCCCCAGCATTTT. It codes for CASSHGQSNQPQHF.

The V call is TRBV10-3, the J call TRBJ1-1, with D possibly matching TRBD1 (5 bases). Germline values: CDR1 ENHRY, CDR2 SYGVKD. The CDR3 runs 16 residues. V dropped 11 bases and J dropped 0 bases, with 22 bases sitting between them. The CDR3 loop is CAVAPWDALMNTEAFF. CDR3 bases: TGTGCCGTCGCCCCCTGGGACGCCTTAATGAACACTGAAGCTTTCTTT.

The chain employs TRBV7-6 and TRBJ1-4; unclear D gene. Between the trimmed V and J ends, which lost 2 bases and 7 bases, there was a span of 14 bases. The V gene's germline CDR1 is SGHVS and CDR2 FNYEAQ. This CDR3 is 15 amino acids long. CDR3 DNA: TGTGCCAGCAGCTTATTCGTGGGTCTAGGTGAAAAACTGTTTTTT. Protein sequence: CASSLFVGLGEKLFF.

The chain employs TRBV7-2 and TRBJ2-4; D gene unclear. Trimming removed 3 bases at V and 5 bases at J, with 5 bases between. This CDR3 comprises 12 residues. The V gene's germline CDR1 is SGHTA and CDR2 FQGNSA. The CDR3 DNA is TGTGCCAGCAGCTTCATGGAAAACATTCAGTACTTC. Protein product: CASSFMENIQYF.

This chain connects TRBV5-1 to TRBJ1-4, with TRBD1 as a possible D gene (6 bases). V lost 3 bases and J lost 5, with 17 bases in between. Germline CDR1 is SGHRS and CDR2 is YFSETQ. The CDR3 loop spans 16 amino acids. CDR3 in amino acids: CASSSGMGARNEKLFF. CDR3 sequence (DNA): TGCGCCAGCAGCTCCGGGATGGGGGCGCGAAATGAAAAACTGTTTTTT. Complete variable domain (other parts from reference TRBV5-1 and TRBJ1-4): KAGVTQTPRYLIKTRGQQVTLSCSPISGHRSVSWYQQTPGQGLQFLFEYFSETQRNKGNFPGRFSGRQFSNSRSEMNVSTLELGDSALYLCASSSGMGARNEKLFFGSGTQLSVL.

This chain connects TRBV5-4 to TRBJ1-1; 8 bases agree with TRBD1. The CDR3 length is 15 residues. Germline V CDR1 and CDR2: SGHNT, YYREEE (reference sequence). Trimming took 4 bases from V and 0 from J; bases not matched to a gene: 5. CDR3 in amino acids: CASSPRTGLNTEAFF. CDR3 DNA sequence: TGTGCCAGCAGCCCCCGGACAGGGTTGAACACTGAAGCTTTCTTT.

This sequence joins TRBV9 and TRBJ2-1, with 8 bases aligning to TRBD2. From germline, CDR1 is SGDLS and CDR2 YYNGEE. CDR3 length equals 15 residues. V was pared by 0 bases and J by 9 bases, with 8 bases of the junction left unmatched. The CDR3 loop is CASSVVTGGEGEQFF. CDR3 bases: TGTGCCAGCAGCGTAGTGACGGGAGGGGAGGGTGAGCAGTTCTTC.

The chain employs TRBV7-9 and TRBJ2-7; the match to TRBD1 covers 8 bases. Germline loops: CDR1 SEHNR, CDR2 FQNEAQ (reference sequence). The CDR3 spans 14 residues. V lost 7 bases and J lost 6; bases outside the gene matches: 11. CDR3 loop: CASTGQGFALEQYF. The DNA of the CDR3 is TGTGCCAGCACCGGACAGGGTTTTGCACTCGAGCAGTACTTC.

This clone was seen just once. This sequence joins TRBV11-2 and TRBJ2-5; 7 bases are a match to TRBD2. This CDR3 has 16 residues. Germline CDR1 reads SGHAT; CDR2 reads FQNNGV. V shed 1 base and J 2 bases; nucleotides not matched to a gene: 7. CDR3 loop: CASSLGGLVMQETQYF. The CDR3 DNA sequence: TGTGCCAGCAGCTTAGGAGGACTAGTGATGCAAGAGACCCAGTACTTC. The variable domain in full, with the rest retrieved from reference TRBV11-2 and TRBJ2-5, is EAGVAQSPRYKIIEKRQSVAFWCNPISGHATLYWYQQILGQGPKLLIQFQNNGVVDDSQLPKDRFSAERLKGVDSTLKIQPAKLEDSAVYLCASSLGGLVMQETQYFGPGTRLLVL.

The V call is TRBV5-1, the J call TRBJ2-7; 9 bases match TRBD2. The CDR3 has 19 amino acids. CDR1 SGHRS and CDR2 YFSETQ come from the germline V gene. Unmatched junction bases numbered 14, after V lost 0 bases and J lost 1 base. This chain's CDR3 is CASSLARGSGSLRSYEQYF. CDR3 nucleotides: TGCGCCAGCAGCTTGGCCCGGGGTAGCGGGAGTCTCCGTTCCTACGAGCAGTACTTC.

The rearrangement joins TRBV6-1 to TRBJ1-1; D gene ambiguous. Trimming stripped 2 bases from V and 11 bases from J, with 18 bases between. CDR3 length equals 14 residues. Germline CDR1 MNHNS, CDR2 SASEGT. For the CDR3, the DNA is TGTGCCAGCAGTGAATTCATAATGGGAGGGTGGGCTTTCTTT. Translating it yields CASSEFIMGGWAFF.

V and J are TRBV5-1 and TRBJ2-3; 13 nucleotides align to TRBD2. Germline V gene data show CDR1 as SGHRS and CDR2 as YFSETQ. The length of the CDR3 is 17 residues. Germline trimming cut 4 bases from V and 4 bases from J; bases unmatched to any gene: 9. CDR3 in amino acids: CASSDGLAGDVSDTQYF. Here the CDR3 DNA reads TGCGCCAGCAGCGACGGACTAGCGGGGGACGTCTCAGATACGCAGTATTTT.

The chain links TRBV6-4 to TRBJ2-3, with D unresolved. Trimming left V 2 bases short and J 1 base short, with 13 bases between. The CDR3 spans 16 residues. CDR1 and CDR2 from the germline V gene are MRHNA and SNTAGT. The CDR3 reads CASSDNAAGGTDTQYF. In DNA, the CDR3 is TGTGCCAGCAGTGACAACGCGGCAGGAGGCACAGATACGCAGTATTTT.

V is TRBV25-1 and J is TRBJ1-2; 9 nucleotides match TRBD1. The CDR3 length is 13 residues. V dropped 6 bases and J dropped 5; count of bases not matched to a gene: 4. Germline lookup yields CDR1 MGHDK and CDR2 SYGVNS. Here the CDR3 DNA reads TGTGCCAGCAGGGGACAGGGCGAGTATGGCTACACCTTC. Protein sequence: CASRGQGEYGYTF.

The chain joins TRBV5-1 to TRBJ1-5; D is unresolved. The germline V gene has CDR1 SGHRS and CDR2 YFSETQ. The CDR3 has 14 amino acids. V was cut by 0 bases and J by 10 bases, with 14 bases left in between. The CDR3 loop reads CASSLGPGSGPQHF. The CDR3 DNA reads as TGCGCCAGCAGCTTGGGGCCTGGCAGCGGTCCCCAGCATTTT.

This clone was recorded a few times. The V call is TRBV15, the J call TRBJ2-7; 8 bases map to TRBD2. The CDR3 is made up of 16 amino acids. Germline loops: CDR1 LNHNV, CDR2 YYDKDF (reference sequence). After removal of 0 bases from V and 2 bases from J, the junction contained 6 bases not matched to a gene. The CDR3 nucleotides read TGTGCCACCAGCAGAGATGTGGGACTAGGGGCCTACGAGCAGTACTTC. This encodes CATSRDVGLGAYEQYF.

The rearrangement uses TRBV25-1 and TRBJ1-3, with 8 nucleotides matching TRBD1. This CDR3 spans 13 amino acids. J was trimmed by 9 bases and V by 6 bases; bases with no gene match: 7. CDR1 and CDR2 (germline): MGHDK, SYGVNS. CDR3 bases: TGTGCCAGCAGCGAGACAGGGGAAAGCACCATATATTTT. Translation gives CASSETGESTIYF. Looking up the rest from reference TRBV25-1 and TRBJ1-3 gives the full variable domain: EADIYQTPRYLVIGTGKKITLECSQTMGHDKMYWYQQDPGMELHLIHYSYGVNSTEKGDLSSESTVSRIRTEHFPLTLESARPSHTSQYLCASSETGESTIYFGEGSWLTVV.

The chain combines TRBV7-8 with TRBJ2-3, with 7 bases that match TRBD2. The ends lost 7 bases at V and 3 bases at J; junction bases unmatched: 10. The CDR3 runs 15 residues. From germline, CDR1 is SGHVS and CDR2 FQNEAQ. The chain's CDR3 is CASILGGIATDTQYF. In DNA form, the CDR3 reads TGTGCCAGCATACTCGGGGGGATTGCGACAGATACGCAGTATTTT.

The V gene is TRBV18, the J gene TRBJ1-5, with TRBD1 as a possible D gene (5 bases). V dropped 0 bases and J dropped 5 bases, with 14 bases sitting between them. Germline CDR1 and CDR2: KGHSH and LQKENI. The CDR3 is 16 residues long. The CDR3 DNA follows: TGTGCCAGCTCACCACCGTCCGGGGGACTATATCAGCCCCAGCATTTT. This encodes CASSPPSGGLYQPQHF.

Written as DNA, the CDR3 is TGCAGCATTCAGACAGGGGGCTGGGAATACAATGAGCAGTTCTTC. Residues: CSIQTGGWEYNEQFF. The chain employs TRBV29-1 and TRBJ2-1; 10 positions match TRBD1. Germline V CDR1 and CDR2: SQVTM, ANQGSEA. Germline trimming cut 8 bases from V and 4 bases from J; bases unmatched to any gene: 11. This CDR3 is 15 amino acids long.

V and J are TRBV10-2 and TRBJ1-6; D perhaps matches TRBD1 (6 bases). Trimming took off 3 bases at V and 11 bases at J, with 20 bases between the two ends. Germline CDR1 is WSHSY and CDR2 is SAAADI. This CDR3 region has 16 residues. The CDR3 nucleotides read TGCGCCAGCAGTGACCTCTCCGGGGGGGCTGGAGCACCCCTCCACTTT. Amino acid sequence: CASSDLSGGAGAPLHF.

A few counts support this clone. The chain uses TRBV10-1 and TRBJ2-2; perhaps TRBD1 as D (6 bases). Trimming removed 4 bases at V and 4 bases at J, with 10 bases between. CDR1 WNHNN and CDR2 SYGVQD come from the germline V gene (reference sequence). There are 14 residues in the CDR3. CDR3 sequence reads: CASSAAGVTGELFF. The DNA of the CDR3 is TGCGCCAGCAGTGCGGCAGGGGTCACCGGGGAGCTGTTTTTT.

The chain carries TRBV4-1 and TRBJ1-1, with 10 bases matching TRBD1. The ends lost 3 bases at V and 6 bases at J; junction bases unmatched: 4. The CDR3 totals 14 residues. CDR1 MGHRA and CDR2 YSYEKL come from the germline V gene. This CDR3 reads CASSHPDRGAEAFF. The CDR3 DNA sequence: TGCGCCAGCAGCCACCCGGACAGGGGGGCTGAAGCTTTCTTT.

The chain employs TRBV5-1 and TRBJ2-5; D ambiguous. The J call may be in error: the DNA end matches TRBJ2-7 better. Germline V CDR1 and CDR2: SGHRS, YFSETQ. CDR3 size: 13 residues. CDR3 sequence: CASSLQETYEQYF. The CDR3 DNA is TGCGCCAGCAGCTTGCAGGAAACCTACGAGCAGTACTTC.

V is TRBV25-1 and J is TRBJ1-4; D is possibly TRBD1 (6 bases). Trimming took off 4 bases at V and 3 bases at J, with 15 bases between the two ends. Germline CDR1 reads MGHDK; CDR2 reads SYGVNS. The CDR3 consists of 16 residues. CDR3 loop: CASSAMSRGSNEKLFF. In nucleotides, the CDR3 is TGTGCCAGCAGTGCGATGAGTAGGGGGTCTAATGAAAAACTGTTTTTT.

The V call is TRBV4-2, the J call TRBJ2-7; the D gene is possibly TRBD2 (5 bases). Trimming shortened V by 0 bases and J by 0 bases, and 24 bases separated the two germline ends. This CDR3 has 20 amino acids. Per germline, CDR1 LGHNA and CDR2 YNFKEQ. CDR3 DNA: TGTGCCAGCAGCCAAGATCGGAGGCTAGCATTAACAAGGAGCTCCTACGAGCAGTACTTC. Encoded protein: CASSQDRRLALTRSSYEQYF.

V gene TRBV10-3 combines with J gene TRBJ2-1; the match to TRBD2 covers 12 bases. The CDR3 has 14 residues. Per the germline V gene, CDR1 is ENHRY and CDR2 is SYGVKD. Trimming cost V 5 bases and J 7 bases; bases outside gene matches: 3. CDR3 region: CAISNGLAGNEQFF. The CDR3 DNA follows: TGTGCCATCAGTAACGGACTAGCGGGAAATGAGCAGTTCTTC.

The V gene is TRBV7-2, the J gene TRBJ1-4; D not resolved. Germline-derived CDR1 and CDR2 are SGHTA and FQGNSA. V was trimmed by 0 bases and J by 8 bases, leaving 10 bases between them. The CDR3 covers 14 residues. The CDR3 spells CASSLAGPSEKLFF. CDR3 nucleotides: TGTGCCAGCAGCTTAGCAGGGCCGTCCGAAAAACTGTTTTTT.

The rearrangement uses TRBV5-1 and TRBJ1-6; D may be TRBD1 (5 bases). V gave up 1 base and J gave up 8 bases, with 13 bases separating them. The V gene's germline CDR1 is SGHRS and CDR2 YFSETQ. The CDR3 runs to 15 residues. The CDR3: CASSLNRNKDSPLHF. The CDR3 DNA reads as TGCGCCAGCAGCTTGAACAGGAACAAGGATTCACCCCTCCACTTT.

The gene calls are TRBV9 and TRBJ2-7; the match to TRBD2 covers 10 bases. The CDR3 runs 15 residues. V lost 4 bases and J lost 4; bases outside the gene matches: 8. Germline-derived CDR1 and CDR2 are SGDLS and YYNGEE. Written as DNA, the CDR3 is TGTGCCAGCAGCCCTCGGACAGCGGGAGGGTACGAGCAGTACTTC. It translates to CASSPRTAGGYEQYF.